This paragraph reports one T cell receptor beta chain. Antigen specificity is unknown. Trimming took off 3 bases at V and 1 base at J, with 13 bases between the two ends. The CDR3 length is 14 residues. Germline V gene sequence: CDR1 GTSNPN, CDR2 SVGIG (reference sequence). The record originates from a study of CD8 T cells in Susac syndrome. Study outcomes and limitations: Individuals included in the TCR sequencing and HLA analysis were acknowledged by the study to be relatively few in number.

RNA amounts of roughly 0.5 to 1 ug underwent reverse transcription with random hexamers. With immunoSEQ multiplex PCR, TCR beta CDR3 was amplified across 54 Vbeta and 13 Jbeta. TCRdb reanalysed the immunoSEQ multiplex PCR reads using MiXCR and keeps one entry per CDR3 protein. The table includes hundreds of thousands of distinct CDR3 sequences, around 85% detected once. CD8+ and CD4+ blood T cells underwent TCR beta sequencing. Negative isolation was used for CD8+ and CD4+ T cells, and FACS enrichment was applied to TEMRA cells. The sequence came from a human donor with multiple sclerosis. V and J are TRBV30 and TRBJ2-7, with D perhaps matching TRBD1 (6 bases). Sequenced input: CD8+ T cells from PBMCs. The CDR3 protein is CAWSPGAGSYEQYF. The CDR3 coding sequence is TGTGCCTGGAGCCCAGGGGCCGGGTCCTACGAGCAGTACTTC.